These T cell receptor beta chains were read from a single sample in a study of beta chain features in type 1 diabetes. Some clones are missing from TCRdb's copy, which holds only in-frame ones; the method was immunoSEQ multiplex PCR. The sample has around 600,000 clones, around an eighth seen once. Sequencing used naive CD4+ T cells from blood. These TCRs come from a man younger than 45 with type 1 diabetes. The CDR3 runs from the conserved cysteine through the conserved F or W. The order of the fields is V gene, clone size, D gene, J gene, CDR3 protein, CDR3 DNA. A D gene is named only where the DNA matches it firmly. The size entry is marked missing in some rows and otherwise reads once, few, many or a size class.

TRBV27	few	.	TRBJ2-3	CASSQEDRSTDTQYF	TGTGCCAGCAGTCAAGAGGACCGAAGCACAGATACGCAGTATTTT
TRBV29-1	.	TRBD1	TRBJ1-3	CSVEPGGVGNTIYF	TGCAGCGTTGAGCCAGGGGGGGTCGGAAACACCATATATTTT
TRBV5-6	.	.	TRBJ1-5	CASSFRESNQPQHF	TGTGCCAGCAGCTTCAGGGAAAGCAATCAGCCCCAGCATTTT
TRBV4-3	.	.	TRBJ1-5	CASSTLGGTPLPQHF	TGCGCCAGCAGCACGCTGGGCGGGACACCTCTACCCCAGCATTTT
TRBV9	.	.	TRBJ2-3	CASSVRESTDTQYF	TGTGCCAGCAGCGTCAGGGAGAGCACAGATACGCAGTATTTT
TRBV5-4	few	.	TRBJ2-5	CASTRKGRGIGETQYF	TGTGCCAGCACTCGAAAAGGTCGAGGGATCGGAGAGACCCAGTACTTC
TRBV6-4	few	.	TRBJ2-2	CASSDAANTGELFF	TGTGCCAGCAGTGACGCTGCTAACACCGGGGAGCTGTTTTTT
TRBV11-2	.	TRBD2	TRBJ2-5	CASSNPQDSGKETQYF	TGTGCCAGCTCAAACCCGCAGGATAGCGGGAAAGAGACCCAGTACTTC
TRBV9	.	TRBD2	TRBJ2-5	CASSVGSGGLWETQYF	TGTGCCAGCAGCGTAGGTAGCGGGGGTTTATGGGAGACCCAGTACTTC
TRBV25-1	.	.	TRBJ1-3	CASSEGAGRLDTIYF	TGTGCCAGCAGTGAAGGGGCAGGGAGGTTGGACACCATATATTTT
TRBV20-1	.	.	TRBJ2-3	CSAEDSDTQYF	TGCAGTGCTGAGGACTCAGATACGCAGTATTTT
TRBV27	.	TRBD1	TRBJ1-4	CASSPWTGDEKLFF	TGTGCCAGCAGTCCCTGGACAGGGGATGAAAAACTGTTTTTT
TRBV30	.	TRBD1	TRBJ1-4	CAWSSGQGAEKLFF	TGTGCCTGGAGTTCGGGACAGGGTGCTGAAAAACTGTTTTTT
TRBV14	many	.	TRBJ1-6	CASSQGSGWGSPLHF	TGTGCCAGCAGCCAAGGGTCAGGGTGGGGTTCACCCCTCCACTTT
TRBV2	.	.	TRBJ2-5	CASRWTLLRETQYF	TGTGCCAGCAGGTGGACCTTGCTAAGGGAGACCCAGTACTTC
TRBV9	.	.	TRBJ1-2	CASSVMSAANYGYTF	TGTGCCAGCAGCGTAATGTCAGCAGCGAACTATGGCTACACCTTC
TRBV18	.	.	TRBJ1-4	CASSPPGVGEKLFF	TGTGCCAGCTCACCCCCAGGGGTTGGTGAAAAACTGTTTTTT
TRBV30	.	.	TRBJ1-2	CAWRTGPYGYTF	TGTGCCTGGAGAACAGGGCCCTATGGCTACACCTTC
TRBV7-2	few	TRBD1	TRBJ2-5	CASSPGTGVETQYF	TGTGCCAGCAGCCCGGGGACAGGGGTCGAGACCCAGTACTTC
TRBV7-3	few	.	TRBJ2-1	CASSLSAGEQFF	TGTGCCAGCAGCTTAAGCGCGGGGGAGCAGTTCTTC
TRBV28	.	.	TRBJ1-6	CASSLDLGDSPLHF	TGTGCCAGCAGTCTGGACTTGGGCGATTCACCCCTCCACTTT
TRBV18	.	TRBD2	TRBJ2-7	CASSPGTTYEQYF	TGTGCCAGCTCACCGGGGACTACCTACGAGCAGTACTTC
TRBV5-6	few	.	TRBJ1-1	CASTWGNTEAFF	TGTGCCAGCACTTGGGGGAACACTGAAGCTTTCTTT
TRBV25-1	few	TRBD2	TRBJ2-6	CASSVAGSAGANVLTF	TGTGCCAGCAGTGTAGCGGGGAGTGCTGGGGCCAACGTCCTGACTTTC
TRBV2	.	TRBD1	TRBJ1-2	CASSPTGEEGYTF	TGTGCCAGCAGTCCTACAGGGGAAGAAGGCTACACCTTC
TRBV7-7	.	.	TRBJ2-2	CASSLAGANTGELFF	TGTGCCAGCAGCTTAGCGGGGGCGAACACCGGGGAGCTGTTTTTT
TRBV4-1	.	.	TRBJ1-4	CASSQGRSSGQIGEKLFF	TGCGCCAGCAGCCAAGGTCGATCGTCTGGGCAAATTGGTGAAAAACTGTTTTTT
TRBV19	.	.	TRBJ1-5	CASSMIAWQGTASNQPQHF	TGTGCCAGTAGTATGATTGCTTGGCAGGGAACCGCGAGCAATCAGCCCCAGCATTTT
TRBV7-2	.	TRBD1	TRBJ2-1	CASSYRDSLQGNEQFF	TGTGCCAGCAGCTACAGGGACAGCCTTCAAGGGAATGAGCAGTTCTTC
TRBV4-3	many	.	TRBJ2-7	CASSQEWQVSYEQYF	TGCGCCAGCAGCCAAGAATGGCAGGTCTCCTACGAGCAGTACTTC
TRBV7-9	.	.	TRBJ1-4	CASSPQAGEEKLFF	TGTGCCAGCAGCCCACAGGCAGGGGAAGAAAAACTGTTTTTT
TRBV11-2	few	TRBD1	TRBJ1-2	CASSLTGVGRYGYTF	TGTGCCAGCAGCCTTACAGGGGTAGGGAGATATGGCTACACCTTC
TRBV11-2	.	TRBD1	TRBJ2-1	CASSLGGQGSQFF	TGTGCCAGCAGCTTAGGGGGACAGGGCTCCCAGTTCTTC
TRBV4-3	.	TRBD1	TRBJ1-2	CASSQDGTGNYGYTF	TGCGCCAGCAGCCAAGACGGGACAGGGAACTATGGCTACACCTTC
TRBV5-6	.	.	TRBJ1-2	CASSPGNDYGYTF	TGTGCCAGCAGCCCCGGGAATGACTATGGCTACACCTTC
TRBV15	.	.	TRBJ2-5	CATSIRSAKETQYF	TGTGCCACCAGCATCCGGTCGGCCAAAGAGACCCAGTACTTC
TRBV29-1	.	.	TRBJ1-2	CSVEKDRRSTNYGYTF	TGCAGCGTTGAAAAAGACAGGCGCTCAACTAACTATGGCTACACCTTC
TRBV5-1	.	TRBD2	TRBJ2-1	CASSNPSGGALNEQFF	TGCGCCAGCAGCAACCCTAGCGGGGGGGCCTTAAATGAGCAGTTCTTC
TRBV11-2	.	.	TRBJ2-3	CASSLVMYTQYF	TGTGCCAGCAGCTTGGTGATGTATACGCAGTATTTT
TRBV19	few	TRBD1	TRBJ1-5	CASNHDRVRQPQHF	TGTGCCAGTAACCACGACAGGGTTAGACAGCCCCAGCATTTT
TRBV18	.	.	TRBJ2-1	CASSGAGMTGSFGNEQFF	TGTGCCAGCTCAGGGGCGGGGATGACCGGGAGCTTCGGCAATGAGCAGTTCTTC
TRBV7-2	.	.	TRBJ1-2	CASSLGAESSYTF	TGTGCCAGCAGCTTAGGGGCCGAGTCGAGCTACACCTTC
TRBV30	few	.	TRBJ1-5	CAWSVGPDQPQHF	TGTGCCTGGAGCGTAGGGCCGGATCAGCCCCAGCATTTT
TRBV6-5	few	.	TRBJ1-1	CASSYSNGRADTEAFF	TGTGCCAGCAGTTACTCGAACGGGAGGGCGGACACTGAAGCTTTCTTT
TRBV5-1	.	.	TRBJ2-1	CASSLERAYNEQFF	TGCGCCAGCAGCTTAGAAAGGGCGTACAATGAGCAGTTCTTC
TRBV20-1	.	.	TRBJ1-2	CSPAQDYGYTF	TGCAGTCCAGCCCAGGACTATGGCTACACCTTC
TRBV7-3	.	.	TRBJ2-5	CASSPQETQYF	TGTGCCAGCAGTCCCCAAGAGACCCAGTACTTC
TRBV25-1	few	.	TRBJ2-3	CASSVLRDTQYF	TGTGCCAGCAGTGTCCTCCGGGATACGCAGTATTTT
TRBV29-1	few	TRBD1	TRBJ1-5	CSAGQGARQPQHF	TGCAGCGCTGGACAGGGGGCTAGGCAGCCCCAGCATTTT
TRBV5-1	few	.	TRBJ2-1	CASSLDDLYNEQFF	TGCGCCAGCAGTCTGGACGACCTTTACAATGAGCAGTTCTTC
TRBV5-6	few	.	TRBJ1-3	CASSLAGPLSGNTIYF	TGTGCCAGCAGCTTGGCCGGGCCTCTCTCTGGAAACACCATATATTTT
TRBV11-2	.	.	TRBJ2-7	CASSLSRDNFYEQYF	TGTGCCAGCAGCCTAAGCCGGGACAACTTTTACGAGCAGTACTTC
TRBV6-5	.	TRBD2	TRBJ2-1	CASSYLRLAGGNEQFF	TGTGCCAGCAGTTACTTAAGACTAGCGGGGGGCAATGAGCAGTTCTTC
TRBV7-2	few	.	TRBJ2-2	CASSLAGWGGELFF	TGTGCCAGCAGCTTAGCAGGGTGGGGCGGGGAGCTGTTTTTT
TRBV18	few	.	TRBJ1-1	CASSPPLPMNTEAFF	TGTGCCAGCTCACCACCCCTCCCCATGAACACTGAAGCTTTCTTT
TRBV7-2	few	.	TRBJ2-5	CASSLGSRGETQYF	TGTGCCAGCAGCTTAGGCAGCCGAGGAGAGACCCAGTACTTC